Detailed here is one T cell receptor (beta chain). What it binds is unknown. CDR1 is MNHNS, CDR2 SASEGT, per germline. The CDR3 has 15 amino acids. The V and J ends lost 4 bases and 3 bases respectively, with 14 bases between them. The sample comes from a study of T cells in Graves' hyperthyroidism and ophthalmopathy. Across the study: The initial diagnosis was the point when peripheral blood was collected, ahead of any treatment.

Used for diagnoses were clinical symptoms, serum thyroxine and TRAb, thyroid ultrasound and orbital computed tomography. The TCR beta CDR3 regions underwent amplification using RNA transcripts as the source. The HTBI set primed first-round TCR CDR3 RT-PCR. MiXCR, run by TCRdb on the multiplex PCR reads, gives a single entry per CDR3 protein. Of under 350,000 distinct CDR3 sequences listed, roughly 13% are singletons. Broader study findings: Stable hyperthyroidism and ophthalmopathy were separated using 13 V-J signatures. Before onset, ophthalmopathy was predicted by the model a median approximately 6.7 months earlier.

This chain links TRBV6-1 with TRBJ2-3, with D perhaps matching TRBD2 (5 bases). This clonotype originated in a woman aged 35 to 49 with Graves' hyperthyroidism. The sequencing input was blood. The CDR3 DNA follows: TGTGCCAGCAGTGCCACTAGTATCTGGACAGATACGCAGTATTTT. Its translation: CASSATSIWTDTQYF.